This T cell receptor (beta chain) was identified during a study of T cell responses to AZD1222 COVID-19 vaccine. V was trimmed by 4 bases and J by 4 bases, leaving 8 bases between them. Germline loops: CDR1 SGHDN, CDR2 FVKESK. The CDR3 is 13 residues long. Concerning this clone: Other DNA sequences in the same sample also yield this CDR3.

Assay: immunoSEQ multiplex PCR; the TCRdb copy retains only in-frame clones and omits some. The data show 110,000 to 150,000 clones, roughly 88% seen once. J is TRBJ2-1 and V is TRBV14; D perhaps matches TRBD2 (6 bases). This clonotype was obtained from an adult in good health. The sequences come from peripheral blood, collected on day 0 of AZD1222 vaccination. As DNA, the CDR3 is TGTGCCAGCAGCCTGGGACTGTACAATGAGCAGTTCTTC. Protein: CASSLGLYNEQFF.